This TCR beta chain comes out of a study of CD8+CD57+ T cells in acquired aplastic anemia. About the study: Mean DNA quantity obtained from sorted CD4+ and CD8+ cells was 3 to 4 ug. Study-level results: The number of CD8+ CDR3 sequences shared by patients and controls was twenty-nine.

The template used for profiling TCR beta VDJ and CDR3 was genomic DNA. TCRdb fed the reads into MiXCR, producing one record per CDR3 protein. The table has 190,000 or so distinct CDR3 sequences, approximately 57% seen once; the top ten hold about 29%. A word on this clonotype: Its specificity is unknown.

Germline values: CDR1 SGHAT, CDR2 FQNNGV. This CDR3 has 15 residues. V was pared by 5 bases and J by 1 base, with 11 bases between. The sequenced sample was sorted CD4+, CD8+, or CD8+CD57+ T cells (not recorded which) from PBMCs. This clonotype was sampled from a human donor in good health. The genes are TRBV11-2 and TRBJ2-2; D might be TRBD1 (6 bases). This chain's CDR3 is CASSVLTGNTGELFF. In DNA form, the CDR3 reads TGTGCCAGCAGCGTTCTGACAGGGAACACCGGGGAGCTGTTTTTT.